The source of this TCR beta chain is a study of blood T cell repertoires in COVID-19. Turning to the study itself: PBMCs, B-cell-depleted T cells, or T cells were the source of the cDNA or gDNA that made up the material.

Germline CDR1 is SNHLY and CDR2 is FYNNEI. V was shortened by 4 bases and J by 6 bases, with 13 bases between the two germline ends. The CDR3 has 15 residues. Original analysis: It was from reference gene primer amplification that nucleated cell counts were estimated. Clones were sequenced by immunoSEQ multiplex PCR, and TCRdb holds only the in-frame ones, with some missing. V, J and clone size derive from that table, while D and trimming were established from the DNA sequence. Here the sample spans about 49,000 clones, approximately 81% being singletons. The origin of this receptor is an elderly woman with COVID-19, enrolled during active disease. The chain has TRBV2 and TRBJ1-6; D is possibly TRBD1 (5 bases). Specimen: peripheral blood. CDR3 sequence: CASSGAGTPNSPLHF. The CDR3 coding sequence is TGTGCCAGCAGTGGGGCGGGGACTCCTAATTCACCCCTCCACTTT.